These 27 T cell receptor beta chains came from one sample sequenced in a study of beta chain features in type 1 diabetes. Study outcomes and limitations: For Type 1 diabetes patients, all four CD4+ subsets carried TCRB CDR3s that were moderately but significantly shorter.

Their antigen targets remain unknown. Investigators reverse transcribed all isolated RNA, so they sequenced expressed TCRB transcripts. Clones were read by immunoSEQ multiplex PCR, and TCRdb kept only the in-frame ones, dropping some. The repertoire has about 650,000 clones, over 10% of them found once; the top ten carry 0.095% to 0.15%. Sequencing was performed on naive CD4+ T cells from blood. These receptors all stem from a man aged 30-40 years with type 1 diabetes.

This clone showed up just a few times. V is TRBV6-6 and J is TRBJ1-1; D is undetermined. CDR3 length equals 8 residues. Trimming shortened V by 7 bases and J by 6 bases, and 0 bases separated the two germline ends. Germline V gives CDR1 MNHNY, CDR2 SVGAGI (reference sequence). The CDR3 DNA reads TGTGCCAGCACTGAAGCTTTCTTT. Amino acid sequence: CASTEAFF.

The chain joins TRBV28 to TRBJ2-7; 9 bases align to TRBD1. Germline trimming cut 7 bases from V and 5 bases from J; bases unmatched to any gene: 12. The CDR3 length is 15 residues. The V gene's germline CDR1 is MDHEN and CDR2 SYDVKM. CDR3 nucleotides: TGTGCCAGCAACCTCCCGGGACAGGGCGGGGACGAGCAGTACTTC. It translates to CASNLPGQGGDEQYF.

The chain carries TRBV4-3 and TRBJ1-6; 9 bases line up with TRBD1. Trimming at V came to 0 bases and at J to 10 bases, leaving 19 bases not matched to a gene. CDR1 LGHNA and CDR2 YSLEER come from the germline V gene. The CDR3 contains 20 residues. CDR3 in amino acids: CASSQDSPDRGSSFRSPLHF. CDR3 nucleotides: TGCGCCAGCAGCCAAGATTCCCCGGACAGGGGCTCAAGTTTTAGGTCACCCCTCCACTTT.

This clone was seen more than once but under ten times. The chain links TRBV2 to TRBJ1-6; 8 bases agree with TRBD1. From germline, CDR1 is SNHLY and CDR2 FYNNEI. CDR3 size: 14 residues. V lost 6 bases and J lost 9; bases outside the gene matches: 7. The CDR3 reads CASRRQGPSSPLHF. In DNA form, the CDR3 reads TGTGCCAGCAGAAGACAGGGGCCAAGTTCACCCCTCCACTTT.

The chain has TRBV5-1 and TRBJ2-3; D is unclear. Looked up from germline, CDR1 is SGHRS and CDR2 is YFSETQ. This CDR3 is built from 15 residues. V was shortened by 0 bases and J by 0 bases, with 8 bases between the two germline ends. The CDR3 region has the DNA TGCGCCAGCAGCTTGGCAACAACCAGCACAGATACGCAGTATTTT. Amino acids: CASSLATTSTDTQYF.

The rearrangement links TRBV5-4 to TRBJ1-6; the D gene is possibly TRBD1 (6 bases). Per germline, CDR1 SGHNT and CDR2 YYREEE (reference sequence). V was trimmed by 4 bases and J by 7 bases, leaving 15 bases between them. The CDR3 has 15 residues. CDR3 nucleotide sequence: TGTGCCAGCAGCGTACCGGGACAAGGAAATTCACCCCTCCACTTT. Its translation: CASSVPGQGNSPLHF.

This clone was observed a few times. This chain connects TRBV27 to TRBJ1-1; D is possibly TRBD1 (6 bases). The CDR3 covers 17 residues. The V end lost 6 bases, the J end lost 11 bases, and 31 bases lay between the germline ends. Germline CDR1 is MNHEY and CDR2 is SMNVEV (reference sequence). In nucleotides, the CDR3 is TGTGCCAGCAGCTTCTCATCAGGGGATGCAGCTCAAAGTAAGGCTTTCTTT. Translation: CASSFSSGDAAQSKAFF.

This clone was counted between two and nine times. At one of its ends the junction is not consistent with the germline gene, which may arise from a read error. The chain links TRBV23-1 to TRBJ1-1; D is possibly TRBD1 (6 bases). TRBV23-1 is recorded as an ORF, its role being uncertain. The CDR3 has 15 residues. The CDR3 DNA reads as TGCGCCAGCAGTCAATCAGGGGTTTTAAGCGGGACACCGGTCTTT. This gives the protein CASSQSGVLSGTPVF.

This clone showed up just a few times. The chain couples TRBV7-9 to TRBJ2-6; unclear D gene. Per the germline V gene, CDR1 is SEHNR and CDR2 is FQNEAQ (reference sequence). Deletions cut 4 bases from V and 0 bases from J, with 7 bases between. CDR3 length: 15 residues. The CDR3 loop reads CASSWDRSGANVLTF. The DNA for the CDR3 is TGTGCCAGCAGCTGGGATCGCTCTGGGGCCAACGTCCTGACTTTC.

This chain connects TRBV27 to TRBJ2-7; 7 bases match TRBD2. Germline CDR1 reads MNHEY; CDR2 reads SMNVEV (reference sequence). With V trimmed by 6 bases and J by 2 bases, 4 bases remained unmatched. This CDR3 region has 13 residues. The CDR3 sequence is CASRRGGPYEQYF. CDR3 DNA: TGTGCCAGCAGGCGGGGAGGGCCCTACGAGCAGTACTTC.

Here the CDR3 DNA reads TGTGCCAGCAGTTACTTCGGTAGCTCCTACGAGCAGTACTTC. It yields the protein CASSYFGSSYEQYF. The chain uses TRBV6-5 and TRBJ2-7; D not certain. The germline CDR1 and CDR2 sequences are MNHEY and SVGAGI. V gave up 1 base and J gave up 0 bases, with 7 bases separating them. The CDR3 length is 14 residues.

CDR3 protein: CASSEQGTQPQHF. The CDR3 bases are TGCGCCAGCTCTGAACAGGGGACGCAGCCCCAGCATTTT. V is TRBV5-1 and J is TRBJ1-5; 7 bases map to TRBD1. The J segment lost 7 bases and the V segment lost 7 bases, leaving 8 bases of the junction unmatched. The CDR3 extends over 13 amino acids. The germline CDR1 and CDR2 sequences are SGHRS and YFSETQ.

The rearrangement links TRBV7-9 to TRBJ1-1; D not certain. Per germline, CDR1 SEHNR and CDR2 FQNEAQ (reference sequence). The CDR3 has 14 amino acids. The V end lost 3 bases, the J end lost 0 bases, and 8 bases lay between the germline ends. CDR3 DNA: TGTGCCAGCAGCTTCCAGGCGATGAACACTGAAGCTTTCTTT. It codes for CASSFQAMNTEAFF.

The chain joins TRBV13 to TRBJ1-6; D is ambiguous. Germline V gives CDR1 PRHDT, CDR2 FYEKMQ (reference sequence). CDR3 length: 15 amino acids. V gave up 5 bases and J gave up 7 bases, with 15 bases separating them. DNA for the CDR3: TGTGCCAGCAGCCTCGGGCTGATTAGAAATTCACCCCTCCACTTT. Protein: CASSLGLIRNSPLHF.

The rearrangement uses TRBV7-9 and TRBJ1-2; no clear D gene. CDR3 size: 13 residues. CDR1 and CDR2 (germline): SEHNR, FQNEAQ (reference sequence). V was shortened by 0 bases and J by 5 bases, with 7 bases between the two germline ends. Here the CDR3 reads CASSLARDYGYTF. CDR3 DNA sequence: TGTGCCAGCAGCTTAGCGCGCGATTATGGCTACACCTTC.

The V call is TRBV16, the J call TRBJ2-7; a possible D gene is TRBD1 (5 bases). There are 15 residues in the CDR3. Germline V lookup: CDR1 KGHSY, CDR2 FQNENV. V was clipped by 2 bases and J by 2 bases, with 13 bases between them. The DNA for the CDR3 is TGTGCCAGCAGCCAAGGCCGACAGATACCCTACGAGCAGTACTTC. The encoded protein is CASSQGRQIPYEQYF. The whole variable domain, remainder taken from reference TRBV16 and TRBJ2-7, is GEEVAQTPKHLVRGEGQKAKLYCAPIKGHSYVFWYQQVLKNEFKFLISFQNENVFDETGMPKERFSAKCLPNSPCSLEIQATKLEDSAVYFCASSQGRQIPYEQYFGPGTRLTVT.

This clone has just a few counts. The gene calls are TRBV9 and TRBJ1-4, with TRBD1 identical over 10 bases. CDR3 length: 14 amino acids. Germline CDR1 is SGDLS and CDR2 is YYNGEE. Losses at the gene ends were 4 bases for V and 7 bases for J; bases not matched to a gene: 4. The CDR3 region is CASSPGTGAEKLFF. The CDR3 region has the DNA TGTGCCAGCAGCCCCGGGACAGGGGCTGAAAAACTGTTTTTT.

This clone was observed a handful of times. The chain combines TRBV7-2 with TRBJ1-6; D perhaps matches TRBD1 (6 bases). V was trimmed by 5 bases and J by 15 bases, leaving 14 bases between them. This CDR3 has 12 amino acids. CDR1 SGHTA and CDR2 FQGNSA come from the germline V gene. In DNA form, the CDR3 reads TGTGCCAGCAGCCAGGACAGCTTACGCCTCCACTTT. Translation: CASSQDSLRLHF.

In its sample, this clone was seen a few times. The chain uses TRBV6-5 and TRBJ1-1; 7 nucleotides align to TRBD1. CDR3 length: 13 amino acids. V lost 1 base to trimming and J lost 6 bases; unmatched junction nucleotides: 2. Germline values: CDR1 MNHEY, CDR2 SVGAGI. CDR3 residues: CASSYFRGAEAFF. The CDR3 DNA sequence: TGTGCCAGCAGTTACTTCAGGGGGGCTGAAGCTTTCTTT.

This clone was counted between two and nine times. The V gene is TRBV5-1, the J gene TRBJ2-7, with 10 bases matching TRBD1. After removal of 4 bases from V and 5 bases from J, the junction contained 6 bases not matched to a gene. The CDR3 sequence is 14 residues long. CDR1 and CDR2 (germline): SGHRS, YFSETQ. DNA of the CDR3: TGCGCCAGCAGCCCAGGACAGGGGGGCCACGAGCAGTACTTC. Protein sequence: CASSPGQGGHEQYF.

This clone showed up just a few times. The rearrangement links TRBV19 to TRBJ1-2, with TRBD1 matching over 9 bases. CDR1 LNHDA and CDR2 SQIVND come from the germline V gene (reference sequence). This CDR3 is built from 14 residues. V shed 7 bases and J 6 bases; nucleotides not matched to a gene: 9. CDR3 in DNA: TGTGCCAGTATACTAAGCGGACAGGGGAATGGCTACACCTTC. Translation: CASILSGQGNGYTF.

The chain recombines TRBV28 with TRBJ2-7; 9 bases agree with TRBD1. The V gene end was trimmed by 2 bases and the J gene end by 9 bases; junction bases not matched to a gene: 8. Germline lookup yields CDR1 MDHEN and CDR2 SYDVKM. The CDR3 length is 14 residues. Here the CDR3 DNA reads TGTGCCAGCAGTTTAGGGGGACAGGGAGGTTTGCAGTACTTC. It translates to CASSLGGQGGLQYF.

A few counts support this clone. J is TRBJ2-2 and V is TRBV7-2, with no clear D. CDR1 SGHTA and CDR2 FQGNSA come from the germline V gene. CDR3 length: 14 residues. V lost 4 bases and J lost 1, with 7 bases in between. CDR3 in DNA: TGTGCCAGCAGCTCACGGCGGAACACCGGGGAGCTGTTTTTT. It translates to CASSSRRNTGELFF.

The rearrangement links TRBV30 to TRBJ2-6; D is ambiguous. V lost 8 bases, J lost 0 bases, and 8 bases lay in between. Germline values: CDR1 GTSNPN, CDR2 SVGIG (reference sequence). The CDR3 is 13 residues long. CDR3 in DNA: TGTGCCGGCTTATCCTCTGGGGCCAACGTCCTGACTTTC. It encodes CAGLSSGANVLTF.

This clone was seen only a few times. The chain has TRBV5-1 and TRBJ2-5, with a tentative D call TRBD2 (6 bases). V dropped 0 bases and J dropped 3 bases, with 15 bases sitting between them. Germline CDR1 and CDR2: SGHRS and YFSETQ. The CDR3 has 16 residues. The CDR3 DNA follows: TGCGCCAGCAGCTTGGACACGGGGACTTGGGAAGAGACCCAGTACTTC. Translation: CASSLDTGTWEETQYF.

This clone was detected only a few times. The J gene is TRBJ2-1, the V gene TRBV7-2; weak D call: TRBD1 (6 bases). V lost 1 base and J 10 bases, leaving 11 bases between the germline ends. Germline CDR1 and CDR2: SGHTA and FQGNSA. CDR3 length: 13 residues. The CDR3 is CASSLVRGREQFF. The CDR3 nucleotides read TGTGCCAGCAGCTTAGTCAGGGGCCGGGAGCAGTTCTTC.

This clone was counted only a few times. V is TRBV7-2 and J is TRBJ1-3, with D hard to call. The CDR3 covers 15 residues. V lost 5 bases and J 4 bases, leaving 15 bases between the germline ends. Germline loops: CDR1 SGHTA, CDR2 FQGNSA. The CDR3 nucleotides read TGTGCCAGCAGCCCCCCCCGTGGGCTAGGAAACACCATATATTTT. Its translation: CASSPPRGLGNTIYF.